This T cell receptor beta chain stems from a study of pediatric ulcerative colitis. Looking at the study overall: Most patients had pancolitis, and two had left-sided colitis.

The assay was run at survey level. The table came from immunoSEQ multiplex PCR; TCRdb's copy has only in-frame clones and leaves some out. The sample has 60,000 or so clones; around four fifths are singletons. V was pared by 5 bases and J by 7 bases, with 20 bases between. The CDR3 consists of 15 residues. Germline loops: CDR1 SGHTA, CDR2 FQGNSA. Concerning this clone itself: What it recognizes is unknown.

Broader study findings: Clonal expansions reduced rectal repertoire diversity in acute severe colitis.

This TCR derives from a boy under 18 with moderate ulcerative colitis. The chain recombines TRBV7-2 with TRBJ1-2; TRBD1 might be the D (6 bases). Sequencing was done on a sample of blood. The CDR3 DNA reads TGTGCCAGCAGCCCCAGTCCAGGGGCTGTGGCTGGCTACACCTTC. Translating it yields CASSPSPGAVAGYTF.